This T cell receptor beta chain stems from a study of CD8 T cell repertoires and HIV-1 epitope variants. Across the study: Epitopes were three Gag families plus Nef HW9 and YT9. 1M T cells were kept uncultured as a baseline.

Generated by immunoSEQ multiplex PCR, the TCRdb table keeps only in-frame clones and is missing some. The data contain 5,000 to 8,000 clones, 65% to 70% of them singletons. In the case of this clone: Its antigen is unidentified.

The CDR3 contains 17 residues. From germline, CDR1 is MRHNA and CDR2 SNTAGT. The V segment lost 2 bases and the J segment 7 bases; nucleotides outside the gene matches: 9. Whole-study findings and limits: Under 10 antigen-specific TCR beta clonotypes were found; six seemed cross-reactive to variants.

The origin of this receptor is a male donor with HIV. This chain joins TRBV6-4 and TRBJ2-1; 12 bases align to TRBD2. Material for sequencing was cultured CD8+ T cells derived from PBMCs. This chain's CDR3 is CASSDGVLAGGQNEQFF. Written as DNA, the CDR3 is TGTGCCAGCAGTGACGGTGTTCTAGCGGGGGGGCAAAATGAGCAGTTCTTC.